A single sample is the source of the 18 T cell receptor beta chains below, sequenced in a study of blood T cells in healthy people across ages (dated by TCRdb to 2014 to 2015). Receptor libraries were prepared by 5' RACE. The sequencing machine was an Illumina HiSeq 2500. A second PCR of about 6 to 12 cycles was performed with a sample-barcoded 5' primer and a J-beta primer mix. TCRdb passed the public sequencing reads through fastp at Q25 and MiXCR, retaining productive beta sequences. Each entry merges the rows of one CDR3 protein and shows their most common DNA and genes. The sample table lists around 1.5 million distinct CDR3 sequences, 42% of them with a count of one. The ten largest clones represent 7.9% of the sample. Sequencing was carried out using blood. Receptors originate from a woman under 30 in good health.

There are many counts of this clonotype. This chain joins TRBV7-2 and TRBJ2-7; D possibly uses TRBD1 or TRBD2 (6 bases each). CDR1 SGHTA and CDR2 FQGNSA come from the germline V gene. CDR3 length: 15 residues. Trimming stripped 5 bases from V and 6 bases from J, with 20 bases between. In DNA form, the CDR3 reads TGTGCCAGCAGCCTGCCCCGGACGGGGGCTCTCGAGCAGTACTTC. Amino acid sequence: CASSLPRTGALEQYF.

The V gene is TRBV20-1, the J gene TRBJ2-3, with D hard to call. The CDR3 covers 13 residues. The V and J ends lost 6 bases and 3 bases respectively, with 13 bases between them. Per the germline V gene, CDR1 is DFQATT and CDR2 is SNEGSKA (reference sequence). CDR3 residues: CSAVGPFTDTQYF. Here the CDR3 DNA reads TGCAGTGCCGTAGGCCCCTTTACAGATACGCAGTATTTT.

This clonotype has just a few counts. This chain connects TRBV6-6 to TRBJ2-7; D is possibly TRBD2 (6 bases). V was trimmed by 5 bases and J by 4 bases, leaving 12 bases between them. Germline lookup yields CDR1 MNHNY and CDR2 SVGAGI (reference sequence). This CDR3 has 13 amino acids. The CDR3 is CASSAGPIYEQYF. CDR3 nucleotides: TGTGCCAGCAGTGCGGGACCGATTTACGAGCAGTACTTC.

This clonotype was recorded a few times. V usage is TRBV28 and J usage is TRBJ1-1; no reliable D call. The length of the CDR3 is 14 residues. CDR1 MDHEN and CDR2 SYDVKM come from the germline V gene. Deletions cut 4 bases from V and 0 bases from J, with 9 bases between. In DNA form, the CDR3 reads TGTGCCAGCAGTTACCAGGTCATGAACACTGAAGCTTTCTTT. Protein: CASSYQVMNTEAFF.

This chain links TRBV5-4 with TRBJ2-5; 11 nucleotides align to TRBD2. Germline V lookup: CDR1 SGHNT, CDR2 YYREEE (reference sequence). Germline trimming cut 2 bases from V and 2 bases from J; bases unmatched to any gene: 5. The CDR3 is made up of 16 amino acids. The CDR3 DNA follows: TGTGCCAGCAGCTTATCTAGCGGGGGGTCTCAAGAGACCCAGTACTTC. Translation: CASSLSSGGSQETQYF.

This clonotype turned up a few times. V is TRBV2 and J is TRBJ2-1; D is uncertain. The CDR3 is 14 residues long. Trimming pared 3 bases from V and 6 bases from J, leaving 12 bases between. The germline V gene encodes CDR1 SNHLY and CDR2 FYNNEI. The CDR3: CASSDGKGINEQFF. Written as DNA, the CDR3 is TGTGCCAGCAGTGATGGAAAAGGGATCAATGAGCAGTTCTTC.

This clonotype occurred a few times. The chain combines TRBV6-5 with TRBJ2-1; 15 bases line up with TRBD2. CDR1 is MNHEY and CDR2 is SVGAGI in the germline V gene. The CDR3 contains 20 residues. Trimming at V came to 2 bases and at J to 2 bases, leaving 10 bases not matched to a gene. The CDR3 sequence is CASSYPTHGTSGRTYNEQFF. CDR3 DNA: TGTGCCAGCAGTTACCCAACTCATGGGACTAGCGGGAGGACCTACAATGAGCAGTTCTTC.

This sequence joins TRBV19 and TRBJ1-1; D remains ambiguous. V was cut by 1 base and J by 1 base, with 4 bases left in between. CDR3 length: 13 amino acids. Germline V gene sequence: CDR1 LNHDA, CDR2 SQIVND (reference sequence). The CDR3 loop reads CASSIAANTEAFF. CDR3 sequence (DNA): TGTGCCAGTAGTATAGCGGCGAACACTGAAGCTTTCTTT.

The chain is built from TRBV7-2 and TRBJ2-4, with a weak D call TRBD1 (6 bases). The germline V gene encodes CDR1 SGHTA and CDR2 FQGNSA. The V end lost 1 base, the J end lost 13 bases, and 14 bases lay between the germline ends. This CDR3 spans 13 amino acids. The CDR3 protein is CASSLGGQSGQYF. Here the CDR3 DNA reads TGTGCCAGCAGCTTAGGTGGACAGAGTGGCCAGTACTTC.

The chain recombines TRBV5-1 with TRBJ2-5, with a possible D match to TRBD2 (6 bases). V gave up 4 bases and J gave up 3 bases, with 16 bases separating them. Germline V CDR1 and CDR2: SGHRS, YFSETQ. This CDR3 is built from 15 residues. The CDR3 loop is CASSPAASDKETQYF. CDR3 nucleotides: TGCGCCAGCAGCCCGGCCGCTAGCGATAAAGAGACCCAGTACTTC.

V usage is TRBV20-1 and J usage is TRBJ2-4, with TRBD2 identical over 8 bases. The CDR3 is 14 amino acids. Germline V gene sequence: CDR1 DFQATT, CDR2 SNEGSKA (reference sequence). V shed 0 bases and J 8 bases; nucleotides not matched to a gene: 6. Here the CDR3 DNA reads TGCAGTGCTAGAGAGGGGACTAGTGTGTACATTCAGTACTTC. This codes for CSAREGTSVYIQYF.

This clonotype was detected once. The rearrangement uses TRBV25-1 and TRBJ2-3; D possibly corresponds to TRBD2 (6 bases). The CDR3 is 24 residues long. Deletions cut 3 bases from V and 0 bases from J, with 37 bases between. Germline-derived CDR1 and CDR2 are MGHDK and SYGVNS. DNA of the CDR3: TGTGCCAGCAGTGAGGATGACCGCAGGACTACGGCTCGACTTGGTGGATCTAGCACAGATACGCAGTATTTT. This sequence encodes CASSEDDRRTTARLGGSSTDTQYF. The whole variable domain, remainder taken from reference TRBV25-1 and TRBJ2-3, is EADIYQTPRYLVIGTGKKITLECSQTMGHDKMYWYQQDPGMELHLIHYSYGVNSTEKGDLSSESTVSRIRTEHFPLTLESARPSHTSQYLCASSEDDRRTTARLGGSSTDTQYFGPGTRLTVL.

This clonotype has a handful of counts. The chain recombines TRBV20-1 with TRBJ2-1; tentative D call: TRBD2 (6 bases). Deletions cut 0 bases from V and 5 bases from J, with 20 bases between. CDR3 length: 17 amino acids. The V gene's germline CDR1 is DFQATT and CDR2 SNEGSKA (reference sequence). The CDR3 coding sequence is TGCAGTGCTAGAGATCGGCGGGGCTCTTCGGGGGACAATGAGCAGTTCTTC. Amino acids: CSARDRRGSSGDNEQFF.

This chain links TRBV29-1 with TRBJ1-6, with 9 bases identical to TRBD1. CDR1 and CDR2 from the germline V gene are SQVTM and ANQGSEA. This CDR3 spans 13 amino acids. V gave up 4 bases and J gave up 7 bases; unmatched junction bases: 2. CDR3 residues: CSVGDRENSPLHF. The CDR3 DNA reads TGCAGCGTTGGGGACAGGGAGAATTCACCCCTCCACTTT. Together with reference TRBV29-1 and TRBJ1-6, the CDR3 gives the full variable domain: SAVISQKPSRDICQRGTSLTIQCQVDSQVTMMFWYRQQPGQSLTLIATANQGSEATYESGFVIDKFPISRPNLTFSTLTVSNMSPEDSSIYLCSVGDRENSPLHFGNGTRLTVT.

The chain carries TRBV9 and TRBJ2-7, with 8 bases identical to TRBD2. The CDR3 has 15 amino acids. V was pared by 4 bases and J by 1 base, with 7 bases of the junction left unmatched. Germline V gene sequence: CDR1 SGDLS, CDR2 YYNGEE. The CDR3 reads CASSPGVAGSYEQYF. Written as DNA, the CDR3 is TGTGCCAGCAGCCCCGGGGTAGCGGGATCCTACGAGCAGTACTTC.

This chain uses TRBV3-1 with TRBJ2-3, with D unresolved. The CDR3 has 12 amino acids. CDR1 is LGHDT, CDR2 YNNKEL, per germline (reference sequence). The V and J ends lost 0 bases and 7 bases respectively, with 5 bases between them. CDR3: CASSQEANTQYF. The CDR3 bases are TGTGCCAGCAGCCAAGAGGCGAATACGCAGTATTTT.

The V and J genes are TRBV11-2 and TRBJ2-5; TRBD1 matches at 7 bases. This CDR3 region has 16 residues. Germline assignment: CDR1 SGHAT and CDR2 FQNNGV. The J segment lost 5 bases and the V segment lost 2 bases, leaving 11 bases of the junction unmatched. The CDR3 nucleotides read TGTGCCAGCAGCTTACCCGGGACAGCAGCAGAGGAGACCCAGTACTTC. Translating it yields CASSLPGTAAEETQYF. The full variable domain, its missing parts supplied by reference TRBV11-2 and TRBJ2-5, is EAGVAQSPRYKIIEKRQSVAFWCNPISGHATLYWYQQILGQGPKLLIQFQNNGVVDDSQLPKDRFSAERLKGVDSTLKIQPAKLEDSAVYLCASSLPGTAAEETQYFGPGTRLLVL.

The J gene is TRBJ2-7, the V gene TRBV15; TRBD1 matches 7 bases. V lost 7 bases to trimming and J lost 2 bases; unmatched junction nucleotides: 11. This CDR3 has 15 amino acids. In germline, CDR1 is LNHNV, CDR2 YYDKDF (reference sequence). The CDR3 coding sequence is TGTGCCACCAATGCCGGAAGGGACAGTGCCTACGAGCAGTACTTC. It is translated as CATNAGRDSAYEQYF.